The 23 T cell receptor beta chains below all came from one sample that was sequenced in a study of T cell changes during pregnancy in multiple sclerosis. Libraries were prepared by immunoSEQ multiplex PCR; TCRdb keeps only in-frame clonotypes and omits some of them. The table shows more than 55,000 clones, with approximately 89% occurring only once. The sequences come from peripheral blood, collected in the second trimester of pregnancy. The receptors come from a female donor with multiple sclerosis, enrolled in a pregnancy study.

The J gene is TRBJ1-5, the V gene TRBV18; no reliable D call. Looked up from germline, CDR1 is KGHSH and CDR2 is LQKENI. The CDR3 sequence is 14 residues long. V was clipped by 6 bases and J by 7 bases, with 16 bases between them. The CDR3 is CASSPGEGQQPQHF. The DNA of the CDR3 is TGTGCCAGCTCCCCCGGGGAGGGTCAACAGCCCCAGCATTTT.

The chain has TRBV23-1 and TRBJ1-1; D ambiguous. TRBV23-1 is recorded as an ORF, its role being uncertain. Trimming stripped 6 bases from V and 5 bases from J, with 13 bases between. The CDR3 covers 13 residues. The CDR3 DNA reads as TGCGCCAGCAGGGAAGGGCGGGATACTGAAGCTTTCTTT. This sequence encodes CASREGRDTEAFF.

This clone came up once. The chain employs TRBV5-1 and TRBJ2-3, with 9 bases matching TRBD2. The CDR3 totals 16 residues. With V trimmed by 2 bases and J by 0 bases, 4 bases remained unmatched. The germline V gene encodes CDR1 SGHRS and CDR2 YFSETQ. CDR3 sequence (DNA): TGCGCCAGCAGCTTTGGGCTAGCGGGGAGCACAGATACGCAGTATTTT. Translating gives CASSFGLAGSTDTQYF.

V is TRBV7-9 and J is TRBJ2-3, with 8 bases lining up with TRBD2. This CDR3 is built from 14 residues. Germline lookup yields CDR1 SEHNR and CDR2 FQNEAQ (reference sequence). Germline trimming cut 4 bases from V and 7 bases from J; bases unmatched to any gene: 7. CDR3 sequence: CASSSAGGLNTQYF. CDR3 coding DNA: TGTGCCAGCAGCTCGGCGGGGGGCTTGAATACGCAGTATTTT.

The V gene is TRBV6-1, the J gene TRBJ1-5; D is unresolved. This CDR3 is built from 15 residues. CDR1 is MNHNS, CDR2 SASEGT, per germline. V lost 3 bases, J lost 2 bases, and 11 bases lay in between. The CDR3 DNA follows: TGTGCCAGCAGTGACGATCAGCGTGGCAATCAGCCCCAGCATTTT. Translating gives CASSDDQRGNQPQHF.

As to this clone: The sample holds other DNA sequences that translate to the same CDR3. This chain connects TRBV5-1 to TRBJ2-3, with 14 bases identical to TRBD2. This CDR3 spans 16 amino acids. CDR1 is SGHRS, CDR2 YFSETQ, per germline. J lost 6 bases, V lost 3 bases, and 6 bases had no gene match. This chain's CDR3 is CASSSGTSGGADTQYF. The CDR3 bases are TGCGCCAGCAGCTCAGGGACTAGCGGGGGAGCGGATACGCAGTATTTT.

Only one count was recorded for this clone. The chain recombines TRBV18 with TRBJ2-1, with 10 bases fitting TRBD2. V lost 6 bases, J lost 3 bases, and 8 bases stayed unmatched. This CDR3 has 16 amino acids. CDR1 is KGHSH, CDR2 LQKENI, per germline. The CDR3 nucleotides are TGTGCCAGCTCGAGCATTCTAGCGGGGGACTACAATGAGCAGTTCTTC. Translated, it gives CASSSILAGDYNEQFF.

In DNA, the CDR3 is TGTGCCAGTACTTTTCCCGGGGCCAGCGGGGGCAATCAGCCCCAGCATTTT. Translated, it gives CASTFPGASGGNQPQHF. The gene calls are TRBV19 and TRBJ1-5; D is perhaps TRBD1 (5 bases). Germline CDR1 LNHDA, CDR2 SQIVND (reference sequence). Between the trimmed V and J ends, which lost 7 bases and 2 bases, there was a span of 21 bases. The CDR3 length is 17 residues.

This chain uses TRBV11-2 with TRBJ2-7; 9 nucleotides line up with TRBD1. The CDR3 consists of 16 residues. Trimming at V came to 3 bases and at J to 3 bases, leaving 9 bases not matched to a gene. Germline-derived CDR1 and CDR2 are SGHAT and FQNNGV. The CDR3 DNA sequence: TGTGCCAGCAGCTTCTTGGAGACAGGGGGACTCTACGAGCAGTACTTC. As protein: CASSFLETGGLYEQYF.

This clone was detected only once. The chain couples TRBV6-6 to TRBJ1-5; D might be TRBD1 (5 bases). V lost 6 bases to trimming and J lost 1 base, with 10 bases between them. Per germline, CDR1 MNHNY and CDR2 SVGAGI (reference sequence). This CDR3 region has 14 residues. The CDR3 loop is CASRYQGSNQPQHF. DNA for the CDR3: TGTGCCAGCAGATATCAGGGCAGCAATCAGCCCCAGCATTTT.

The V gene is TRBV18, the J gene TRBJ2-7; 8 nucleotides agree with TRBD1. CDR3 size: 15 residues. V lost 4 bases and J lost 4; bases outside the gene matches: 9. The germline V gene has CDR1 KGHSH and CDR2 LQKENI. CDR3 amino acids: CASSRSQGARYEQYF. The CDR3 DNA follows: TGTGCCAGCTCACGGAGCCAGGGGGCTCGTTACGAGCAGTACTTC.

In this sample, this clone turned up once. V and J are TRBV5-1 and TRBJ2-3, with D unclear. CDR1 and CDR2 (germline): SGHRS, YFSETQ. V dropped 2 bases and J dropped 2 bases, with 9 bases sitting between them. The CDR3 runs 14 residues. The DNA of the CDR3 is TGCGCCAGCAGCTTAACCTCCTACACAGATACGCAGTATTTT. Translation: CASSLTSYTDTQYF.

The genes are TRBV18 and TRBJ1-1; TRBD1 is a possible D gene (5 bases). CDR3 length equals 15 residues. V dropped 3 bases and J dropped 0 bases, with 11 bases sitting between them. Per the germline V gene, CDR1 is KGHSH and CDR2 is LQKENI. This chain's CDR3 is CASSPSDRMNTEAFF. CDR3 DNA: TGTGCCAGCTCACCGTCTGACAGAATGAACACTGAAGCTTTCTTT.

This chain uses TRBV13 with TRBJ2-3; 8 nucleotides align to TRBD2. The CDR3 has 15 amino acids. V lost 4 bases, J lost 3 bases, and 6 bases stayed unmatched. In germline, CDR1 is PRHDT, CDR2 FYEKMQ (reference sequence). The CDR3 DNA reads TGTGCCAGCAGCTCCCAAGCGGGAGTGACAGATACGCAGTATTTT. It is translated as CASSSQAGVTDTQYF.

The chain is built from TRBV7-2 and TRBJ2-1, with D tentatively TRBD2 (6 bases). The CDR3 spans 16 residues. Trimming removed 3 bases at V and 10 bases at J, with 22 bases between. Germline V gene data show CDR1 as SGHTA and CDR2 as FQGNSA. The CDR3 sequence is CASSFIPGTGYEEQFF. As DNA, the CDR3 is TGTGCCAGCAGCTTCATCCCCGGGACTGGGTATGAAGAGCAGTTCTTC.

J is TRBJ2-7 and V is TRBV2; perhaps TRBD2 as D (5 bases). The CDR3 spans 13 residues. V gave up 7 bases and J gave up 0 bases, with 10 bases separating them. Germline V CDR1 and CDR2: SNHLY, FYNNEI. The CDR3 region has the DNA TGTGCCAGCATTAGGACTCGCTCCTACGAGCAGTACTTC. It specifies CASIRTRSYEQYF. Using reference TRBV2 and TRBJ2-7 for the parts outside the CDR3, the full variable domain is EPEVTQTPSHQVTQMGQEVILRCVPISNHLYFYWYRQILGQKVEFLVSFYNNEISEKSEIFDDQFSVERPDGSNFTLKIRSTKLEDSAMYFCASIRTRSYEQYFGPGTRLTVT.

The chain carries TRBV7-2 and TRBJ1-2; 7 bases agree with TRBD1. CDR3 size: 15 residues. Germline lookup yields CDR1 SGHTA and CDR2 FQGNSA. J lost 3 bases, V lost 2 bases, and 6 bases had no gene match. Here the CDR3 DNA reads TGTGCCAGCAGCTTAATGCTGGGGACAGACTATGGCTACACCTTC. Its protein product is CASSLMLGTDYGYTF.

V gene TRBV7-3 combines with J gene TRBJ2-7; the match to TRBD2 covers 7 bases. This CDR3 has 14 amino acids. The J segment lost 4 bases and the V segment lost 5 bases, leaving 8 bases of the junction unmatched. Per germline, CDR1 SGHTA and CDR2 FQGTGA. This CDR3 reads CASSPGTTSYEQYF. In DNA form, the CDR3 reads TGTGCCAGCAGCCCCGGGACTACCTCATACGAGCAGTACTTC.

V and J are TRBV6-5 and TRBJ1-2, with 10 bases identical to TRBD1. J lost 8 bases, V lost 5 bases, and 11 bases had no gene match. The CDR3 loop spans 15 amino acids. CDR1 is MNHEY, CDR2 SVGAGI, per germline. Here the CDR3 DNA reads TGTGCCAGCAGTGCTCCCGGGACAGGGGTTAGCGGCTACACCTTC. Protein: CASSAPGTGVSGYTF.

The rearrangement uses TRBV30 and TRBJ2-1; TRBD2 matches 12 bases. J gave up 1 base and V 3 bases, and 10 bases lay outside the gene matches. The CDR3 runs 18 residues. Germline V lookup: CDR1 GTSNPN, CDR2 SVGIG (reference sequence). The CDR3 loop reads CAWRDFSSGRGSYNEQFF. The CDR3 region has the DNA TGTGCCTGGAGAGATTTCTCTAGCGGGAGGGGATCCTACAATGAGCAGTTCTTC.

The chain joins TRBV4-3 to TRBJ2-7, with TRBD1 matching over 9 bases. Germline CDR1 reads LGHNA; CDR2 reads YSLEER. This CDR3 has 15 amino acids. V dropped 0 bases and J dropped 6; count of bases not matched to a gene: 6. This CDR3 reads CASSQDVGQGTEQYF. The CDR3 DNA sequence: TGCGCCAGCAGCCAAGATGTAGGACAGGGGACCGAGCAGTACTTC.

V and J are TRBV19 and TRBJ2-7; D is unresolved. In germline, CDR1 is LNHDA, CDR2 SQIVND (reference sequence). Between the trimmed V and J ends, which lost 5 bases and 2 bases, there was a span of 4 bases. This CDR3 spans 11 amino acids. DNA of the CDR3: TGTGCCAGTAGTGCAGCCTACGAGCAGTACTTC. It encodes CASSAAYEQYF. The whole variable domain, filled in from reference TRBV19 and TRBJ2-7, reads DGGITQSPKYLFRKEGQNVTLSCEQNLNHDAMYWYRQDPGQGLRLIYYSQIVNDFQKGDIAEGYSVSREKKESFPLTVTSAQKNPTAFYLCASSAAYEQYFGPGTRLTVT.

V usage is TRBV9 and J usage is TRBJ2-5; 8 bases map to TRBD2. This CDR3 contains 18 residues. Germline V gene lookup returns CDR1 SGDLS and CDR2 YYNGEE. Trimming cost V 0 bases and J 2 bases; bases outside gene matches: 12. In DNA form, the CDR3 reads TGTGCCAGCAGCGTAGCTCAAGAGACTAGCGCCTCACAAGAGACCCAGTACTTC. It yields the protein CASSVAQETSASQETQYF.